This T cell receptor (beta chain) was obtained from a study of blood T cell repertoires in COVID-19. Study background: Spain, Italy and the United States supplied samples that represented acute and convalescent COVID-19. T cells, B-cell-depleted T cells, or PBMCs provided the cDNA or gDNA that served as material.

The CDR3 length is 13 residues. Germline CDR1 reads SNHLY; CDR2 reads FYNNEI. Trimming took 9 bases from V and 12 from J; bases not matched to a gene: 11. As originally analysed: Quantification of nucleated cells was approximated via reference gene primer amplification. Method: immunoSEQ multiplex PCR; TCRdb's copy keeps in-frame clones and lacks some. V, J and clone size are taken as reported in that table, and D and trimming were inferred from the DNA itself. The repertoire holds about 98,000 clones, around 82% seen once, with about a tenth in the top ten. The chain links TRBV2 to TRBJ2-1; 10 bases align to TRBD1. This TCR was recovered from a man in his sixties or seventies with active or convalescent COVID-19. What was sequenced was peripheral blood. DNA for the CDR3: TGTGCCAGGGGCCAGGACAGGGGGTCCGGGCAGTTCTTC. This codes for CARGQDRGSGQFF.